Listed below are T cell receptor beta chains from one sample, sequenced in a study of T cell repertoires in cytomegalovirus infection. MiXCR, run by TCRdb on the reads, gives a single entry per CDR3 protein. The sample lists about 180,000 distinct CDR3 sequences; about a sixth were seen once. Sequencing was carried out using CD8+ T cells from PBMCs. These receptors originate from a human donor in good health (CMV status not recorded). Some clones in this sample may be carry-over from other donors' samples. The CDR3 runs from the conserved cysteine through the conserved F or W. Each record gives: clone size, D gene, V gene, CDR3 length, J gene, CDR3 protein, CDR3 DNA. D genes are given only for firm matches. For some rows the clone size is stated as once, few or many, or as a class when expanded; others skip it.

>few|.|TRBV7-2|17|TRBJ1-1
CASSLGGRAIMNTEAFF
TGTGCCAGCAGCTTAGGGGGTAGGGCCATAATGAACACTGAAGCTTTCTTT
>.|.|TRBV2|13|TRBJ2-1
CASSDSGDNEQFF
TGTGCCAGCAGTGATTCAGGGGACAATGAGCAGTTCTTC
>.|TRBD1|TRBV12-3/TRBV12-4|14|TRBJ2-7
CASATGTALYEQYF
TGTGCCAGCGCCACCGGGACAGCACTTTACGAGCAGTACTTC
>many|TRBD1|TRBV6-5|16|TRBJ1-4
CASSYEPGTGGEKLFF
TGTGCCAGCAGTTACGAACCCGGGACAGGGGGTGAAAAACTGTTTTTT
>.|TRBD2|TRBV6-2/TRBV6-3|17|TRBJ2-1
CASIPGLAGASYNEQFF
TGTGCCAGCATCCCGGGACTAGCGGGGGCCTCCTACAATGAGCAGTTCTTC
>.|.|TRBV29-1|14|TRBJ2-7
CSVVHRDGSYEQYF
TGCAGCGTGGTACACCGGGACGGCTCCTACGAGCAGTACTTC
>few|.|TRBV2|18|TRBJ2-6
CASSDLQTGPSGANVLTF
TGTGCCAGCAGTGATCTGCAAACAGGTCCCTCTGGGGCCAACGTCCTGACTTTC
>.|.|TRBV27|13|TRBJ1-5
CASSSGVHQPQHF
TGTGCCAGCAGTTCCGGGGTTCATCAGCCCCAGCATTTT
>.|.|TRBV14|17|TRBJ1-1
CASSHPGRSILDTEAFF
TGTGCCAGCAGCCATCCCGGACGAAGCATTCTTGACACTGAAGCTTTCTTT
>.|.|TRBV15|17|TRBJ2-2
CATSRDLEPTNTGELFF
TGTGCCACCAGCAGAGATCTTGAACCAACGAACACCGGGGAGCTGTTTTTT
>once|.|TRBV2|10|TRBJ1-2
CAGKSYGYTF
TGTGCCGGCAAAAGCTATGGCTACACCTTC
>few|.|TRBV12-5|12|TRBJ1-1
CASAHGGTEAFF
TGTGCTAGTGCCCATGGAGGGACTGAAGCTTTCTTT
>.|.|TRBV7-8|14|TRBJ2-5
CASRYYGGQETQYF
TGTGCCAGCAGGTATTACGGAGGACAAGAGACCCAGTACTTC
>.|TRBD1|TRBV7-8|15|TRBJ2-2
CASSLGQGITGELFF
TGTGCCAGCAGCTTAGGACAGGGGATAACCGGGGAGCTGTTTTTT
>.|.|TRBV7-9|12|TRBJ1-2
CAALTRGYGYTF
TGTGCCGCCCTAACCCGGGGCTATGGCTACACCTTC
>.|TRBD1|TRBV4-3|16|TRBJ1-6
CASSQDWGQATSPLHF
TGCGCCAGCAGCCAAGATTGGGGACAGGCAACTTCACCCCTCCACTTT
>few|.|TRBV28|13|TRBJ2-7
CASIQAGYYEQYF
TGTGCCAGCATTCAGGCAGGATACTACGAGCAGTACTTC
>.|TRBD1|TRBV7-6|13|TRBJ2-7
CASSSTGFNEQYF
TGTGCCAGCAGCTCGACAGGGTTCAACGAGCAGTACTTC
>.|TRBD2|TRBV11-2|11|TRBJ2-7
CASSSPGGQYF
TGTGCCAGCAGCTCCCCGGGGGGGCAGTACTTC
>.|TRBD1|TRBV7-3|13|TRBJ2-4
CASSVDRGNIQYF
TGTGCCAGCAGCGTCGACAGGGGAAACATTCAGTACTTC
>few|.|TRBV2|15|TRBJ1-5
CASSTGTASNQPQHF
TGTGCCAGCAGTACCGGGACGGCGAGCAATCAGCCCCAGCATTTT
>few|TRBD1|TRBV4-3|15|TRBJ1-5
CASSQDPGGNQPQHF
TGCGCCAGCAGCCAAGATCCAGGGGGGAATCAGCCCCAGCATTTT
>.|TRBD1|TRBV7-6|15|TRBJ2-1
CASSFLAGGWDEQFF
TGTGCCAGCAGCTTCCTAGCAGGGGGCTGGGATGAGCAGTTCTTC
>.|.|TRBV25-1|11|TRBJ1-1
CASSELTEAFF
TGTGCCAGCAGTGAACTAACTGAAGCTTTCTTT
>.|.|TRBV6-6|12|TRBJ1-2
CASVSDNYGYTF
TGTGCCAGCGTATCGGACAACTATGGCTACACCTTC
>many|.|TRBV6-6|13|TRBJ2-6
CASSYSGANVLTF
TGTGCCAGCAGTTACTCTGGGGCCAACGTCCTGACTTTC
>.|.|TRBV4-1|12|TRBJ2-2
CASSQVIGELFF
TGCGCCAGCAGCCAAGTGATCGGGGAGCTGTTTTTT
>.|TRBD1|TRBV2|14|TRBJ1-1
CASSDTGGHTEAFF
TGTGCCAGCAGTGACACAGGGGGCCACACTGAAGCTTTCTTT
>.|TRBD1|TRBV7-2|13|TRBJ1-2
CASSAATGYGYTF
TGTGCCAGCAGCGCCGCGACAGGGTATGGCTACACCTTC
>.|TRBD2|TRBV7-9|15|TRBJ2-5
CASSWERGAKETQYF
TGTGCCAGCAGCTGGGAGCGGGGGGCCAAAGAGACCCAGTACTTC
>.|.|TRBV28|16|TRBJ1-4
CASSQRAWGANEKLFF
TGTGCCAGCAGTCAGAGGGCCTGGGGGGCTAATGAAAAACTGTTTTTT
>.|TRBD1|TRBV7-2|14|TRBJ2-1
CASRRTGSIYEQFF
TGTGCCAGCAGACGGACAGGGAGTATCTATGAGCAGTTCTTC
>.|TRBD1|TRBV6-5|19|TRBJ2-2
CASSYSGGQVVLEAGELFF
TGTGCCAGCAGTTACTCTGGGGGACAGGTTGTATTAGAAGCCGGGGAGCTGTTTTTT
>few|TRBD1|TRBV4-1|16|TRBJ1-6
CASSQGQGIDNSPLHF
TGCGCCAGCAGCCAAGGACAGGGGATTGATAATTCACCCCTCCACTTT
>medium-sized|.|TRBV5-6|17|TRBJ2-1
CASSLSGGPSSYNEQFF
TGTGCCAGCAGTCTCTCCGGGGGTCCGAGCTCCTACAATGAGCAGTTCTTC
>many|.|TRBV7-2|13|TRBJ2-1
CASSLFPGSEQFF
TGTGCCAGCAGCCTTTTCCCAGGGTCTGAGCAGTTCTTC
>.|.|TRBV7-2|12|TRBJ2-5
CASSLFGETQYF
TGTGCCAGCAGCTTATTTGGGGAGACCCAGTACTTC
>.|.|TRBV27|18|TRBJ1-2
CASSFSGTLFSVDHGYTF
TGTGCCAGCAGTTTCTCTGGGACCCTTTTCTCGGTGGATCATGGCTACACCTTC
>few|TRBD2|TRBV12-3/TRBV12-4|21|TRBJ2-1
CASSPSKSLWTSGGPGGEQFF
TGTGCCAGCAGTCCTAGTAAGTCCCTTTGGACTAGCGGGGGGCCGGGAGGCGAGCAGTTCTTC